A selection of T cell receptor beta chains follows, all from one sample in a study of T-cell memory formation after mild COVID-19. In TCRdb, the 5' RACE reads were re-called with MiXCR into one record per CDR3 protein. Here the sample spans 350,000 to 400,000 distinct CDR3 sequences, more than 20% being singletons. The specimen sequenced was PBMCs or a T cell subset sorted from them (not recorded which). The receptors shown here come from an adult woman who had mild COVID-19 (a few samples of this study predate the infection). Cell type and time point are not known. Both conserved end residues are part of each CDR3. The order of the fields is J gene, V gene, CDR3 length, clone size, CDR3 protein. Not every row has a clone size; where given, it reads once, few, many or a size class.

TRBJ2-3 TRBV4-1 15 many CASSQTGLGTDTQYF
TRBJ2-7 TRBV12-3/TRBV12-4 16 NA CASGFTSGRDPYEQYF
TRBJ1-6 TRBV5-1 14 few CASSLDREGSPLHF
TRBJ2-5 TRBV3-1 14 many CASSHEGKRETQYF
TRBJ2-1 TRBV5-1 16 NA CASSLDGTGVHNEQFF
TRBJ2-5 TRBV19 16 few CASSRSPALAGETQYF
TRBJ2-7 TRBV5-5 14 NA CASSLVTRVREQYF
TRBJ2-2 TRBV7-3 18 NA CASSPYEGGARDTGELFF
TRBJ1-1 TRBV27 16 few CASSSGQGTMNTEAFF
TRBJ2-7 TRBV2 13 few CASSENPRYEQYF
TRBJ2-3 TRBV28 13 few CASSNLAGGVEYF
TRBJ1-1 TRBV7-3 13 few CASSLSPGTEAFF
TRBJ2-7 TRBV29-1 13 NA CSVLGTDSYEQYF
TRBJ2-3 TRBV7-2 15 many CASSRRDPNTDTQYF
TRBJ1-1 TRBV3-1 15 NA CASSPVIGLNTEAFF
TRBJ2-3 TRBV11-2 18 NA CASSSRPTGGNTLGTQYF
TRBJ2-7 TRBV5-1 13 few CASSVGTLDEQYF
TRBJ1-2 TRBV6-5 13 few CASSYEQGGGYTF
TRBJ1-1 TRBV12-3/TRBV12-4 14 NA CASRPTGGDTEAFF
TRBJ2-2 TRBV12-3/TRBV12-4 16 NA CASRPQGVVNTGELFF
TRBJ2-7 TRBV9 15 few CASSPGLAVAYEQYF
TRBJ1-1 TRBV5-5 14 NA CASSSIDRDTEAFF
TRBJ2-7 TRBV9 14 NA CASSVDPPGDEQYF
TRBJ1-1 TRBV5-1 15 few CASSLVPRSDTEAFF
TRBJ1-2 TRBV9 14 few CASSVGTFDDSYTF
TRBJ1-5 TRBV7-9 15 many CASSYAGTENQPQHF
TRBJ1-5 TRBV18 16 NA CASSPPGQSSNQPQHF
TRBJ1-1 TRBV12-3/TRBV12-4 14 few CASSFWGRDTEAFF
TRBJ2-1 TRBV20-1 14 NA CSARARDLYGEQFF
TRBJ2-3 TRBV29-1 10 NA CSIQGGTQYF
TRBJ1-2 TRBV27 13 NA CASSPPGAGGYTF
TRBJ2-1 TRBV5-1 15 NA CASDKGGGRAYEQFF
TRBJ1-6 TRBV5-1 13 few CASSGTGNSPLHF
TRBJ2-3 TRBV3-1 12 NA CASSRGARTQYF
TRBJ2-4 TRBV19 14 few CASSIKVAKNIQYF
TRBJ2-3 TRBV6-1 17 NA CASSERAGGPFEDTQYF
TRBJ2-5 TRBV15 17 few CATSRDHSSRAEETQYF
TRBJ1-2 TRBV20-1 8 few CSASGSTF
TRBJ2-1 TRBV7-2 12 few CASSPPGQVQFF
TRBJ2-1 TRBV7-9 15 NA CASSPMRGVYNEQFF
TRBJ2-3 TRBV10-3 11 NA CAISGLGTQYF
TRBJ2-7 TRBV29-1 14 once CSVEASGEWYEQYF
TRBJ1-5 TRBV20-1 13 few CSVSEGDNQPQHF
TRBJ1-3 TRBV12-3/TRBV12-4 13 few CASSSNSGNTIYF
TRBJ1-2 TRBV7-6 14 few CASSSRRQEGGYTF
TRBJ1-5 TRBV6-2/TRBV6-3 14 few CASSYSGGHQPQHF
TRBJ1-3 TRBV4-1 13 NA CASSQVGGNTIYF